This T cell receptor beta chain was profiled in a study of CD8+ T cells in alopecia areata. Extracted from the samples, RNA was reverse transcribed into cDNA to serve as the sequencing template. Clones were read by immunoSEQ multiplex PCR, and TCRdb kept only the in-frame ones, dropping some. This table holds tens of thousands of clones, about 74% found once. As for this clone: As yet, its antigen is unknown.

The CDR3 covers 17 residues. In germline, CDR1 is LNHDA, CDR2 SQIVND (reference sequence). Trimming took off 1 base at V and 9 bases at J, with 22 bases between the two ends. Study-wide results and limits: Normal scalp had lower clonality than lesional scalp, with alopecia totalis/universalis lesions showing this most strongly.

Material for sequencing was NKG2D-low CD8+ T cells sorted from blood. The J gene is TRBJ2-1, the V gene TRBV19, with a tentative D call TRBD2 (6 bases). The source is a human donor with alopecia areata. The CDR3, as DNA: TGTGCCAGTAGTATAGTAGGTTTTAGCGGAGGCAAGCCTGAGCAGTTCTTC. Translation: CASSIVGFSGGKPEQFF. Based on the CDR3 plus reference TRBV19 and TRBJ2-1, the full variable domain is DGGITQSPKYLFRKEGQNVTLSCEQNLNHDAMYWYRQDPGQGLRLIYYSQIVNDFQKGDIAEGYSVSREKKESFPLTVTSAQKNPTAFYLCASSIVGFSGGKPEQFFGPGTRLTVL.